Presented here are 6 T cell receptor beta chains from one specimen sequenced in a study of T cell repertoires in cytomegalovirus infection. TCRdb reanalysed the reads using MiXCR and keeps one entry per CDR3 protein. Of 230,000 or so distinct CDR3 sequences listed, 15% to 20% are singletons. Sequenced material: CD8+ T cells from PBMCs. The receptors were sampled from a human donor in good health (CMV status not recorded). Some clones in this sample may be carry-over from other donors' samples.

This sequence joins TRBV27 and TRBJ2-6, with D perhaps matching TRBD2 (6 bases). Germline loops: CDR1 MNHEY, CDR2 SMNVEV (reference sequence). Trimming stripped 4 bases from V and 2 bases from J, with 12 bases between. CDR3 length: 16 residues. The CDR3 here is CASSSSGEPGANVLTF. The CDR3 bases are TGTGCCAGCAGTTCCTCGGGAGAGCCTGGGGCCAACGTCCTGACTTTC.

This clonotype was seen a handful of times. The chain couples TRBV28 to TRBJ1-2; D call uncertain. The CDR3 length is 15 residues. Germline CDR1 is MDHEN and CDR2 is SYDVKM. The V gene lost 1 base and the J gene lost 4 bases, with 13 bases spanning the gap. The CDR3 DNA follows: TGTGCCAGCAGTTTATCGGGAGGACGCCTCTATGGCTACACCTTC. Translation gives CASSLSGGRLYGYTF.

The chain recombines TRBV20-1 with TRBJ2-7, with 9 bases matching TRBD1. CDR1 and CDR2 from the germline V gene are DFQATT and SNEGSKA (reference sequence). The CDR3 consists of 14 residues. The V and J ends lost 8 bases and 1 base, in that order; junction bases with no gene match: 9. The CDR3 here is CSIEGQGTSYEQYF. The CDR3 DNA follows: TGCAGTATCGAAGGACAGGGGACTTCCTACGAGCAGTACTTC.

This clonotype was counted a few times. This rearrangement joins TRBV4-3 to TRBJ2-7; 9 bases match TRBD1. The CDR3 extends over 15 amino acids. The trim removed 0 bases at V and 6 bases at J, leaving 6 bases unmatched. From germline, CDR1 is LGHNA and CDR2 YSLEER. The CDR3 region is CASSQENRGQSEQYF. The CDR3 DNA reads TGCGCCAGCAGCCAAGAGAACAGGGGGCAATCCGAGCAGTACTTC.

This clonotype was seen ten or more times. The gene calls are TRBV19 and TRBJ2-3; D unresolved. The germline gives CDR1 LNHDA, CDR2 SQIVND (reference sequence). Trimming pared 3 bases from V and 9 bases from J, leaving 19 bases between. This CDR3 region has 15 residues. CDR3 coding DNA: TGTGCCAGTAGTATTAGCCCCTCTCCTGCCGAGACGCAGTATTTT. Protein sequence: CASSISPSPAETQYF.

This clonotype was seen a few times. This chain uses TRBV28 with TRBJ2-5; perhaps TRBD1 as D (6 bases). Germline-derived CDR1 and CDR2 are MDHEN and SYDVKM. V was trimmed by 2 bases and J by 5 bases, leaving 12 bases between them. This CDR3 is built from 14 residues. CDR3 in amino acids: CASSLQGGAETQYF. CDR3 DNA: TGTGCCAGCAGTTTACAAGGGGGTGCGGAGACCCAGTACTTC. Looking up the rest from reference TRBV28 and TRBJ2-5 gives the full variable domain: DVKVTQSSRYLVKRTGEKVFLECVQDMDHENMFWYRQDPGLGLRLIYFSYDVKMKEKGDIPEGYSVSREKKERFSLILESASTNQTSMYLCASSLQGGAETQYFGPGTRLLVL.